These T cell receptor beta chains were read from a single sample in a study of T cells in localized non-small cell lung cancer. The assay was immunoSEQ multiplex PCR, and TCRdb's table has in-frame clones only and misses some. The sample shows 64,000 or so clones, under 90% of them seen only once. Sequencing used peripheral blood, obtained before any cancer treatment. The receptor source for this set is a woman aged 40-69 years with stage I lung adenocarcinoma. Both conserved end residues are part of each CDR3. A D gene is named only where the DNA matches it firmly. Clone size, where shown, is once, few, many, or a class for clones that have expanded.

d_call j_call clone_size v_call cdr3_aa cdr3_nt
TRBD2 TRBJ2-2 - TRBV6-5 CASSLASGSVGELFF TGTGCCAGCAGTTTGGCTAGCGGGAGCGTCGGGGAGCTGTTTTTT
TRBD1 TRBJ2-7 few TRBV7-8 CASRRGTGASYEQYF TGTGCCAGCAGACGGGGGACAGGGGCCTCCTACGAGCAGTACTTC
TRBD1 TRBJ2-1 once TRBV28 CASSTGGVYQFF TGTGCCAGCAGTACAGGGGGCGTATACCAGTTCTTC
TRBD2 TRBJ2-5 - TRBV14 CASSQLGGIETQYF TGTGCCAGCAGCCAACTGGGGGGGATAGAGACCCAGTACTTC
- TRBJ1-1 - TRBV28 CATGTENTEAFF TGTGCCACTGGGACGGAGAACACTGAAGCTTTCTTT
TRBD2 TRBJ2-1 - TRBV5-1 CASSLSGGWYNEQFF TGCGCCAGCAGCCTCTCGGGGGGGTGGTACAATGAGCAGTTCTTC
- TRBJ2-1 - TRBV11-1 CASSELGINEQFF TGTGCCAGCTCGGAACTAGGGATCAATGAGCAGTTCTTC
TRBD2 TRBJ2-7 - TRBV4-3 CASSQEGSGRYEQYF TGCGCCAGCAGCCAAGAGGGTAGCGGGAGATACGAGCAGTACTTC
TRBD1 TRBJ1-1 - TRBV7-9 CASSPSTGRGRNTEAFF TGTGCCAGCAGCCCGTCAACAGGGAGGGGGCGAAACACTGAAGCTTTCTTT
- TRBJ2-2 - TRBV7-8 CASSLIASPTGELFF TGTGCCAGCAGCCTCATCGCCAGTCCCACCGGGGAGCTGTTTTTT
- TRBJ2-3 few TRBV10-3 CAIRGGGAIREDTQYF TGTGCCATCAGGGGTGGGGGCGCTATCCGAGAAGATACGCAGTATTTT
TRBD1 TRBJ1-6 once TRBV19 CASSIPRRQGANSPLHF TGTGCCAGTAGTATTCCCCGACGACAGGGGGCGAATTCACCCCTCCACTTT
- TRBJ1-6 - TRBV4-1 CASSQDPGIDNSPLHF TGCGCCAGCAGCCAAGATCCGGGGATTGATAATTCACCCCTCCACTTT
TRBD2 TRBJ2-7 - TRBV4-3 CASSQLAGGGAYEQYF TGCGCCAGCAGCCAGTTAGCGGGAGGGGGGGCCTACGAGCAGTACTTC
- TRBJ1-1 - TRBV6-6 CASSYSILAEEAFF TGTGCCAGCAGTTACTCGATCCTGGCCGAAGAAGCTTTCTTT
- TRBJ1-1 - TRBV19 CASINGGGFGTEAFF TGTGCCAGTATCAACGGTGGGGGTTTCGGCACTGAAGCTTTCTTT
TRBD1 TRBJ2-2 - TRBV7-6 CASSSLGQGPTGELFF TGTGCCAGCAGCTCCCTCGGACAGGGCCCCACCGGGGAGCTGTTTTTT
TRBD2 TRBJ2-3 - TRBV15 CATSRVLTSGGEDTQYF TGTGCCACCAGCAGAGTGCTGACTAGCGGGGGGGAGGATACGCAGTATTTT
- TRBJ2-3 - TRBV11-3 CASSPGGVGDTQYF TGTGCCAGCAGCCCCGGCGGGGTGGGCGATACGCAGTATTTT
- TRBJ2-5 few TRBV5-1 CALSLERSLQTQYF TGCGCCCTCAGCTTGGAACGGAGCCTTCAGACCCAGTACTTC
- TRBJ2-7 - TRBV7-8 CASSPFSAGSGSYEQYF TGTGCCAGCAGCCCCTTTTCCGCGGGGAGTGGGTCCTACGAGCAGTACTTC
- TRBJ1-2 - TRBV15 CATSRDRTVLNYGYTF TGTGCCACCAGCAGAGACCGGACAGTCTTAAACTATGGCTACACCTTC
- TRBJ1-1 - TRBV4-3 CASSLSRGGLLNTEAFF TGCGCCAGCAGCCTTAGCCGGGGGGGACTCCTGAACACTGAAGCTTTCTTT
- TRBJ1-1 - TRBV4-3 CASSRGRSASDTEAFF TGCGCCAGCAGCCGAGGGAGATCCGCGTCGGACACTGAAGCTTTCTTT
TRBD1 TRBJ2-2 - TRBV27 CASSSYRDRGPGGNTGELFF TGTGCCAGCAGTTCGTACCGGGACAGGGGCCCCGGGGGGAACACCGGGGAGCTGTTTTTT
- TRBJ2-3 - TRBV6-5 CASSYSGQNTDTQYF TGTGCCAGCAGTTACTCCGGGCAGAACACAGATACGCAGTATTTT
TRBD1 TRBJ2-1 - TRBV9 CASRGTGAYEQFF TGTGCCAGCAGGGGGACAGGGGCCTATGAGCAGTTCTTC
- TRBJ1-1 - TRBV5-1 CASSLSLGADKRNTEAFF TGCGCCAGCAGCTTGAGTTTGGGGGCGGATAAGAGAAACACTGAAGCTTTCTTT
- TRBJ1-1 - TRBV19 CASRPSWGGKNTEAFF TGTGCCAGTAGACCCTCCTGGGGTGGCAAGAACACTGAAGCTTTCTTT
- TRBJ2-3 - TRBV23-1 CASSQYEADTQYF TGCGCCAGCAGTCAATACGAGGCAGATACGCAGTATTTT
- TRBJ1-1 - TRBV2 CASSEEEGTEAFF TGTGCCAGCAGTGAAGAAGAGGGAACTGAAGCTTTCTTT